This T cell receptor beta chain was captured by sequencing in a study of T cell responses to AZD1222 COVID-19 vaccine. CDR1 is SGHNT, CDR2 YYREEE, per germline (reference sequence). The CDR3 runs 16 residues. The germline V and J ends were trimmed by 0 bases and 1 base, with 14 bases remaining between them. The method was immunoSEQ multiplex PCR; TCRdb's version includes in-frame clones alone and lacks a portion of them. The sample carries roughly 140,000 clones, roughly 92% recorded once. The receptor comes from an adult in good health. The chain combines TRBV5-4 with TRBJ2-7; D might be TRBD2 (6 bases). The source was peripheral blood, collected on day 0 of AZD1222 vaccination. The CDR3 coding sequence is TGTGCCAGCAGCTTGGCTCGGGGGACGACATCCTACGAGCAGTACTTC. It translates to CASSLARGTTSYEQYF.